This T cell receptor beta chain was recovered during a study of blood T cells in healthy people across ages. The sample holds a few counts of this clonotype. What it binds is not known. Study-level findings and limits: Versus aged donors, long-lived donors had higher diversity and more naive CD4+ cells. Unknown CMV status may confound age-related changes in expanded clones.

The second PCR ran roughly 6 to 11 cycles with a sample-barcoded 5' primer and J-beta primers. MiXCR, applied by TCRdb to the 5' RACE reads, yields one record per CDR3 protein. The sample shows approximately 1,000,000 distinct CDR3 sequences, more than 40% of them seen only once. The specimen sequenced was blood. The sequence was obtained from a woman aged 55-69 years in good health.

The CDR3 region has the DNA TGTGCCAGCAGGGCTTTAGACAGCCCCTACGAGCAGTACTTC. Amino acid sequence: CASRALDSPYEQYF. The chain combines TRBV6-1 with TRBJ2-7; maybe TRBD1 (5 bases). The CDR3 is made up of 14 amino acids. Trimming pared 6 bases from V and 2 bases from J, leaving 14 bases between. From germline, CDR1 is MNHNS and CDR2 SASEGT.